This record looks at one T cell receptor (beta chain) sequence and its context. Its antigen is unknown. This sample is drawn from a study of cytomegalovirus exposure and HLA in healthy donors. The length of the CDR3 is 15 residues. Germline CDR1 is SGHAT and CDR2 is FQNNGV. Trimming cost V 5 bases and J 3 bases, with 16 bases left between them. Sequencing used immunoSEQ multiplex PCR; TCRdb keeps in-frame clones, though not all of them. The table records fewer than 150,000 clones, approximately 90% of them present only once. Study-wide results and caveats: There were 150 to 200 TCR beta chains listed as cytomegalovirus-associated.

Donors came from a validation cohort of about 120 subjects, distinct from the first 666-subject cohort. Sequenced material: PBMCs. The origin of this receptor is a man aged 18 to 30 in good health and CMV-seronegative. The V gene is TRBV11-2, the J gene TRBJ2-5; a possible D gene is TRBD1 (6 bases). CDR3 residues: CASSPQPDREETQYF. In DNA form, the CDR3 reads TGTGCCAGCAGCCCGCAACCGGACAGAGAAGAGACCCAGTACTTC.